These 4 T cell receptor beta chains were all obtained from the same sample, sequenced in a study of shared clonotypes between healthy human individuals. Assay used: immunoSEQ multiplex PCR; TCRdb lists only in-frame clones, some missing. This repertoire shows about half a million clones, approximately 78% found once; its top ten account for around 11%. Sequencing was done on a sample of PBMCs. These receptors came from a woman between 40 and 50 years old in good health. Some clones in this sample may be carry-over from other donors' samples.

This CDR3 is CASSFGGAVETQYF. The CDR3 DNA reads TGTGCCAGCAGCTTTGGGGGGGCTGTCGAGACCCAGTACTTC. The chain employs TRBV11-2 and TRBJ2-5, with a weak D call TRBD2 (7 bases). The CDR3 covers 14 residues. In germline, CDR1 is SGHAT, CDR2 FQNNGV. Trimming cost V 3 bases and J 5 bases, with 13 bases left between them.

The count of this clone is one. The chain combines TRBV6-1 with TRBJ1-1, with a tentative D call TRBD1 (6 bases). Germline values: CDR1 MNHNS, CDR2 SASEGT. The ends were cut back, 4 bases at V and 4 bases at J, with 16 bases in the middle. The CDR3 is 15 residues long. The CDR3 protein is CASSVNLGGATEAFF. In nucleotides, the CDR3 is TGTGCCAGCAGTGTTAACTTGGGGGGGGCCACTGAAGCTTTCTTT.

Only one count was recorded for this clone. The chain recombines TRBV7-3 with TRBJ2-2; D is undetermined. Looked up from germline, CDR1 is SGHTA and CDR2 is FQGTGA. Between the trimmed V and J ends, which lost 2 bases and 5 bases, there was a span of 6 bases. CDR3 length equals 13 residues. The DNA for the CDR3 is TGTGCCAGCAGCTTATTGGGAACCGGGGAGCTGTTTTTT. Translating gives CASSLLGTGELFF. The variable domain in full, with the rest retrieved from reference TRBV7-3 and TRBJ2-2, is GAGVSQTPSNKVTEKGKYVELRCDPISGHTALYWYRQSLGQGPEFLIYFQGTGAADDSGLPNDRFFAVRPEGSVSTLKIQRTERGDSAVYLCASSLLGTGELFFGEGSRLTVL.

The rearrangement links TRBV15 to TRBJ1-2; perhaps TRBD1 as D (6 bases). This CDR3 spans 14 amino acids. Germline CDR1 and CDR2: LNHNV and YYDKDF (reference sequence). Trimming shortened V by 0 bases and J by 4 bases, and 9 bases separated the two germline ends. The CDR3: CATSRDRQVYGYTF. The CDR3 DNA reads as TGTGCCACCAGCAGAGATCGACAGGTCTATGGCTACACCTTC.